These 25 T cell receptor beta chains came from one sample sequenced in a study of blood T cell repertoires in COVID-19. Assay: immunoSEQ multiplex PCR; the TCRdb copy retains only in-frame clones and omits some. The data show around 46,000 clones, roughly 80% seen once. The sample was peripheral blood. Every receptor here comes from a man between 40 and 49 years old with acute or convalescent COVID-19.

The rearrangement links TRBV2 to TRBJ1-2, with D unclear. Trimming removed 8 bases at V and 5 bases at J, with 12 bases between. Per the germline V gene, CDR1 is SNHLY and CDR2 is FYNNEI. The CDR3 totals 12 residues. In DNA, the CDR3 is TGTGCCAGCCGTTCTTCGCGTTATGGCTACACCTTC. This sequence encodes CASRSSRYGYTF. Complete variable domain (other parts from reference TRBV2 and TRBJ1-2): EPEVTQTPSHQVTQMGQEVILRCVPISNHLYFYWYRQILGQKVEFLVSFYNNEISEKSEIFDDQFSVERPDGSNFTLKIRSTKLEDSAMYFCASRSSRYGYTFGSGTRLTVV.

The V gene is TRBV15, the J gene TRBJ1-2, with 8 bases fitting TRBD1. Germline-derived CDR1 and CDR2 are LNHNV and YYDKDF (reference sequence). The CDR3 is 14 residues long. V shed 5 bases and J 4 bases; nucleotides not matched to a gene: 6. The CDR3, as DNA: TGTGCCACCAGCGGGTTGACAGGGGCCTATGGCTACACCTTC. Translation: CATSGLTGAYGYTF.

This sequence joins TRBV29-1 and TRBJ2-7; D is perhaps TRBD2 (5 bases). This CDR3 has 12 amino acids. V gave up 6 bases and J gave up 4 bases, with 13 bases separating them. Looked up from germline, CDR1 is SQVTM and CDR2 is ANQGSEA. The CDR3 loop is CSVSGKYYEQYF. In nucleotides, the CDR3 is TGCAGCGTCTCGGGGAAGTATTACGAGCAGTACTTC.

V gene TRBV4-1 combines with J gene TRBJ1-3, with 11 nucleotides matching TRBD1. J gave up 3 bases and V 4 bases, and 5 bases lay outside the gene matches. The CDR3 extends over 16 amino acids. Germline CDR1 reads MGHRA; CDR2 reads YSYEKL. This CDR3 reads CASSPGQGALGNTIYF. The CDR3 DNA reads TGCGCCAGCAGCCCCGGACAGGGGGCACTTGGAAACACCATATATTTT.

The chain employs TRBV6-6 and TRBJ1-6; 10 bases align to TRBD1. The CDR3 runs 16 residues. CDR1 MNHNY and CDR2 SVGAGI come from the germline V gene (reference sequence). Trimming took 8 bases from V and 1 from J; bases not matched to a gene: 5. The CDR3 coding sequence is TGTGCCAGCGGGACAGGGGTTAGGTCCTATAATTCACCCCTCCACTTT. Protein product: CASGTGVRSYNSPLHF.

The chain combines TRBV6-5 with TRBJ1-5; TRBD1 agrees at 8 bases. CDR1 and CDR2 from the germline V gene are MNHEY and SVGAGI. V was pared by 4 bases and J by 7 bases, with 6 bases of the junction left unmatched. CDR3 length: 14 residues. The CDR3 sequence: CASSSAGGGQPQHF. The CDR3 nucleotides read TGTGCCAGCAGTTCAGCAGGGGGCGGGCAGCCCCAGCATTTT.

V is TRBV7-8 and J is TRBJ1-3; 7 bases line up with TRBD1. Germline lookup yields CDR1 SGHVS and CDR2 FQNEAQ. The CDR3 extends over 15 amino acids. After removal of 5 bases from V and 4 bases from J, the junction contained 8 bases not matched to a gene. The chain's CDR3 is CASSTQTGAGNTIYF. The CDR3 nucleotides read TGTGCCAGCAGCACCCAAACAGGGGCAGGAAACACCATATATTTT.

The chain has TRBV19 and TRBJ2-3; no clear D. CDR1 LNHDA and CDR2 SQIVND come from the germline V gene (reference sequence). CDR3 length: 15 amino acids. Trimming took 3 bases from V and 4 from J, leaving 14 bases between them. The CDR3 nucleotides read TGTGCCAGTAGTATTTCTAAGACATCGGCAGATACGCAGTATTTT. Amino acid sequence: CASSISKTSADTQYF.

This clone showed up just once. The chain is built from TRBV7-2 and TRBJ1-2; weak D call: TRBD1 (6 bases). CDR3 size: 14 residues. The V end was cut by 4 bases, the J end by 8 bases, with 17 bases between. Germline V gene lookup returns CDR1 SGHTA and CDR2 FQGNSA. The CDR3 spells CASSSRTAMRGYTF. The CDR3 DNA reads TGTGCCAGCAGCTCAAGGACAGCGATGAGGGGCTACACCTTC.

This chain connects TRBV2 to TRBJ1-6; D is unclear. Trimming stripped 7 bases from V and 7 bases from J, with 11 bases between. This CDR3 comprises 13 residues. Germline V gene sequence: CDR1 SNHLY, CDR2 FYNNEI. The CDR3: CASIGTTNSPLHF. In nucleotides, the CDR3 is TGTGCCAGCATTGGCACCACGAATTCACCCCTCCACTTT.

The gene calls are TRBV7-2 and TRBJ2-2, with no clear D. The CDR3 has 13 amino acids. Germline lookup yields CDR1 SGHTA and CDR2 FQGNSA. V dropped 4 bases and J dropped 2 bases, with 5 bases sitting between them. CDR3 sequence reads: CASSSKNTGELFF. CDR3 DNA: TGTGCCAGCAGCTCAAAAAACACCGGGGAGCTGTTTTTT. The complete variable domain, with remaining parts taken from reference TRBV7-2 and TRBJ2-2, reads GAGVSQSPSNKVTEKGKDVELRCDPISGHTALYWYRQSLGQGLEFLIYFQGNSAPDKSGLPSDRFSAERTGGSVSTLTIQRTQQEDSAVYLCASSSKNTGELFFGEGSRLTVL.

Here the CDR3 reads CSVPFTGGSTEAFF. CDR3 in DNA: TGCAGCGTTCCATTTACAGGGGGGAGCACTGAAGCTTTCTTT. This chain joins TRBV29-1 and TRBJ1-1; 8 bases are shared with TRBD1. CDR1 and CDR2 (germline): SQVTM, ANQGSEA. The length of the CDR3 is 14 residues. V gave up 5 bases and J gave up 4 bases; unmatched junction bases: 9.

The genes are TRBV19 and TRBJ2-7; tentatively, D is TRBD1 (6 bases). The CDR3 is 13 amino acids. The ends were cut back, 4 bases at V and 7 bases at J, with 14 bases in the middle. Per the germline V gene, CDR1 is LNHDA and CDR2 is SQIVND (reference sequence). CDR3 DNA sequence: TGTGCCAGTAGTAATCAGGGGCAGGGGGAGCAGTACTTC. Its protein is CASSNQGQGEQYF.

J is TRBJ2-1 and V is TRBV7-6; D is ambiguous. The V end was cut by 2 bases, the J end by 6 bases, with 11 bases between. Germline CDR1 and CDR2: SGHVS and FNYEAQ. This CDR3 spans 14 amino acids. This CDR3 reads CASSLRLEANEQFF. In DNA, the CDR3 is TGTGCCAGCAGCTTAAGGCTAGAAGCCAATGAGCAGTTCTTC.

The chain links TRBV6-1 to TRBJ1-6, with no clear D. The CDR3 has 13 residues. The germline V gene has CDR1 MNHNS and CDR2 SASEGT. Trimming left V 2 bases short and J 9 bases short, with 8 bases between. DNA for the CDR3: TGTGCCAGCAGTGAACCCCGCGGTTCACCCCTCCACTTT. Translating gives CASSEPRGSPLHF.

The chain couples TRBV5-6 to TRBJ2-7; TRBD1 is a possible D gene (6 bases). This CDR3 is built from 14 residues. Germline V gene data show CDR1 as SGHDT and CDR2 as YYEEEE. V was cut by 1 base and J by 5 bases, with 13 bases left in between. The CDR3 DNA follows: TGTGCCAGCAGCTTGAAGGGGGTGTTTAACGAGCAGTACTTC. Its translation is CASSLKGVFNEQYF.

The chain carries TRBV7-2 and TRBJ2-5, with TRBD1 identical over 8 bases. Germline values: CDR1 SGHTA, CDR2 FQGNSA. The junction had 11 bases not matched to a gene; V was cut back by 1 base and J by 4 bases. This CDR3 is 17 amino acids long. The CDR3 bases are TGTGCCAGCAGCTTAGTGGGGACAGGAGGTAGGACAGAGACCCAGTACTTC. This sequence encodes CASSLVGTGGRTETQYF.

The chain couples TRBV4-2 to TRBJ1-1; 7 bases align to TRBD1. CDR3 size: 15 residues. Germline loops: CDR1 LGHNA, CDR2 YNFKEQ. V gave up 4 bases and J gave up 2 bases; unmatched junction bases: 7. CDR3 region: CASSRLGTANTEAFF. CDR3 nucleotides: TGTGCCAGCAGCCGACTCGGGACAGCTAACACTGAAGCTTTCTTT.

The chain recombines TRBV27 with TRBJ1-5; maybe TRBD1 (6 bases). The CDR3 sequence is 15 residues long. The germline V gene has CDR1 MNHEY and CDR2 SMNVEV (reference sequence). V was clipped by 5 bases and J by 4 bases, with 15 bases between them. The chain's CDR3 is CASSPMDRANQPQHF. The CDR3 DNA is TGTGCCAGCAGTCCCATGGACAGAGCAAATCAGCCCCAGCATTTT.

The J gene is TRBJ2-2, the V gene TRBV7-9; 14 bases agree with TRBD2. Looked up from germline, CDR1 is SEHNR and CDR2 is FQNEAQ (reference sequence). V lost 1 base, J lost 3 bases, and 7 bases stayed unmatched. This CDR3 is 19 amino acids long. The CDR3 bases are TGTGCCAGCAGCTTAGTGTACGGGACTAGCGGGGGCTACACCGGGGAGCTGTTTTTT. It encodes CASSLVYGTSGGYTGELFF.

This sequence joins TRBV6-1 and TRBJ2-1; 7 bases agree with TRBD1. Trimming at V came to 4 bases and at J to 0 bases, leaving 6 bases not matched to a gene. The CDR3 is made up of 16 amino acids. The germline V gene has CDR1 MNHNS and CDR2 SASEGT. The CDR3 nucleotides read TGTGCCAGCAGTGCCCCCCGACAGGGCTCCTACAATGAGCAGTTCTTC. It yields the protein CASSAPRQGSYNEQFF.

As DNA, the CDR3 is TGTGCCAGCAGCTCCGCCGGCCGGCGGGGGGGCAGCACAGATACGCAGTATTTT. Encoded protein: CASSSAGRRGGSTDTQYF. The rearrangement links TRBV5-4 to TRBJ2-3, with 9 bases lining up with TRBD2. Per germline, CDR1 SGHNT and CDR2 YYREEE (reference sequence). V shed 3 bases and J 0 bases; nucleotides not matched to a gene: 11. This CDR3 has 18 residues.

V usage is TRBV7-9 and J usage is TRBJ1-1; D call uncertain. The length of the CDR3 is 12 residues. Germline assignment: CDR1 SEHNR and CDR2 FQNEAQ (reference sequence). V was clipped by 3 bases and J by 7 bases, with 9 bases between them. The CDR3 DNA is TGTGCCAGCAGCTTCGAGGTCCTTGAAGCTTTCTTT. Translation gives CASSFEVLEAFF. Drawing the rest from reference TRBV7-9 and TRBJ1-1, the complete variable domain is DTGVSQNPRHKITKRGQNVTFRCDPISEHNRLYWYRQTLGQGPEFLTYFQNEAQLEKSRLLSDRFSAERPKGSFSTLEIQRTEQGDSAMYLCASSFEVLEAFFGQGTRLTVV.

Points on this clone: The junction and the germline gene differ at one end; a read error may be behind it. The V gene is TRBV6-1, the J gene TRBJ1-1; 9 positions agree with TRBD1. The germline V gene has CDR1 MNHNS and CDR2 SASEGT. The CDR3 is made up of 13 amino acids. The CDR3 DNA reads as TGTGCCAGCAGTGAACAAGGGGGACAGGGAGAGCTCTTT. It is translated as CASSEQGGQGELF.

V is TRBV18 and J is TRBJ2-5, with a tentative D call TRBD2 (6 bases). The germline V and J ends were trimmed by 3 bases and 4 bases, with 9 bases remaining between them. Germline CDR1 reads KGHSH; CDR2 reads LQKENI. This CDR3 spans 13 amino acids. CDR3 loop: CASSPQGGETQYF. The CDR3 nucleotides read TGTGCCAGCTCACCGCAGGGAGGAGAGACCCAGTACTTC.